Listed here are 17 T cell receptor beta chains from one sample, sequenced in a study of blood T cells in healthy people across ages. A J-beta primer mix and a sample-barcoded 5' primer were used in a second PCR of about 6 to 12 cycles. TCRdb itself ran the 5' RACE reads through MiXCR, one entry per CDR3 protein. Among 1.5 million to 2 million distinct CDR3 sequences, about 31% were seen once, and the ten largest hold 11%. Sequences were obtained from blood. The receptors stem from a woman aged 30 to 39 in good health.

The table lists this clonotype with a few counts. The rearrangement uses TRBV7-2 and TRBJ2-7; D not certain. This CDR3 is built from 15 residues. V lost 3 bases and J 0 bases, leaving 12 bases between the germline ends. Germline lookup yields CDR1 SGHTA and CDR2 FQGNSA. CDR3 sequence (DNA): TGTGCCAGCAGCTTCGGCGGTTTTAGCTCCTACGAGCAGTACTTC. It yields the protein CASSFGGFSSYEQYF.

This clonotype was counted a few times. The chain carries TRBV20-1 and TRBJ2-7; no definite D call. Trimming removed 7 bases from V and 0 bases from J, with 10 bases in between. The CDR3 consists of 12 residues. Germline V lookup: CDR1 DFQATT, CDR2 SNEGSKA (reference sequence). CDR3 in DNA: TGCAGTGAGTCCCCAATCTCCTACGAGCAGTACTTC. Protein sequence: CSESPISYEQYF.

The rearrangement links TRBV30 to TRBJ1-1, with D hard to call. From germline, CDR1 is GTSNPN and CDR2 SVGIG (reference sequence). Trimming stripped 3 bases from V and 2 bases from J, with 16 bases between. This CDR3 is 15 amino acids long. This CDR3 is CAWSQPPAANTEAFF. The DNA of the CDR3 is TGTGCCTGGAGCCAACCCCCGGCAGCTAACACTGAAGCTTTCTTT.

The chain has TRBV11-2 and TRBJ2-5; D is unclear. Germline values: CDR1 SGHAT, CDR2 FQNNGV. This CDR3 spans 16 amino acids. V was cut by 2 bases and J by 3 bases, with 16 bases left in between. CDR3 sequence reads: CASSLIRSLGKETQYF. The CDR3 nucleotides read TGTGCCAGCAGCTTAATTCGATCCCTGGGGAAAGAGACCCAGTACTTC.

This clonotype occurred once. The chain recombines TRBV2 with TRBJ1-6, with D possibly matching TRBD1 (6 bases). The V and J ends lost 2 bases and 8 bases respectively, with 13 bases between them. The CDR3 extends over 15 amino acids. The V gene's germline CDR1 is SNHLY and CDR2 FYNNEI. Written as DNA, the CDR3 is TGTGCCAGCAGTGAACCCAGGGGCAGTCATTCACCCCTCCACTTT. Residues: CASSEPRGSHSPLHF.

The chain employs TRBV13 and TRBJ2-7; D is uncertain. V shed 5 bases and J shed 6 bases, with 17 bases lying between them. The CDR3 length is 14 residues. Germline-derived CDR1 and CDR2 are PRHDT and FYEKMQ (reference sequence). CDR3 amino acids: CASSTDPAGVEQYF. For the CDR3, the DNA is TGTGCCAGCAGCACGGACCCTGCTGGGGTCGAGCAGTACTTC.

This rearrangement joins TRBV4-1 to TRBJ2-2; D not resolved. The germline CDR1 and CDR2 sequences are MGHRA and YSYEKL. The CDR3 consists of 12 residues. Trimming took off 3 bases at V and 8 bases at J, with 7 bases between the two ends. The CDR3 is CASSHPRGELFF. The CDR3 DNA reads TGCGCCAGCAGCCACCCAAGGGGGGAGCTGTTTTTT.

This clonotype was recorded a few times. V is TRBV4-1 and J is TRBJ1-2, with D perhaps matching TRBD1 (5 bases). The CDR3 has 14 amino acids. Per germline, CDR1 MGHRA and CDR2 YSYEKL. Trimming took off 4 bases at V and 4 bases at J, with 13 bases between the two ends. The CDR3 coding sequence is TGCGCCAGCAGCCGGGCCCAGGGTAGCTATGGCTACACCTTC. Amino acids: CASSRAQGSYGYTF.

This clonotype came up a few times. This chain uses TRBV20-1 with TRBJ2-3, with TRBD2 identical over 7 bases. V shed 0 bases and J 2 bases; nucleotides not matched to a gene: 8. This CDR3 has 16 amino acids. CDR1 and CDR2 (germline): DFQATT, SNEGSKA (reference sequence). The CDR3 loop is CSARDAQRGYTDTQYF. Here the CDR3 DNA reads TGCAGTGCTAGAGATGCCCAGCGGGGATACACAGATACGCAGTATTTT.

This clonotype was seen only a few times. This chain uses TRBV14 with TRBJ2-1; D is unresolved. From germline, CDR1 is SGHDN and CDR2 FVKESK. V was cut by 0 bases and J by 0 bases, with 12 bases left in between. This CDR3 spans 17 amino acids. The CDR3 bases are TGTGCCAGCAGCCAAGATCAGCGCCCGAGCTCCTACAATGAGCAGTTCTTC. It yields the protein CASSQDQRPSSYNEQFF. The full variable domain, its missing parts supplied by reference TRBV14 and TRBJ2-1, is EAGVTQFPSHSVIEKGQTVTLRCDPISGHDNLYWYRRVMGKEIKFLLHFVKESKQDESGMPNNRFLAERTGGTYSTLKVQPAELEDSGVYFCASSQDQRPSSYNEQFFGPGTRLTVL.

V gene TRBV12-3 or TRBV12-4 combines with J gene TRBJ2-5, with 7 bases matching TRBD2. The V and J ends lost 5 bases and 2 bases, in that order; junction bases with no gene match: 8. The CDR3 covers 15 residues. This CDR3 reads CASSRIAGPQETQYF. The CDR3, as DNA: TGTGCCAGCAGTCGAATAGCGGGTCCTCAAGAGACCCAGTACTTC.

The gene calls are TRBV7-3 and TRBJ1-1; D may be TRBD1 (6 bases). Trimming left V 6 bases short and J 5 bases short, with 16 bases between. The CDR3 consists of 14 residues. Germline V CDR1 and CDR2: SGHTA, FQGTGA. The CDR3 reads CASSPTGKGTEAFF. The CDR3 DNA reads as TGTGCCAGCAGTCCGACAGGAAAAGGGACTGAAGCTTTCTTT.

This clonotype appeared many times. The rearrangement joins TRBV20-1 to TRBJ1-2; 7 bases match TRBD1. Germline values: CDR1 DFQATT, CDR2 SNEGSKA (reference sequence). J was trimmed by 2 bases and V by 1 base; bases with no gene match: 1. This CDR3 contains 13 residues. CDR3 DNA sequence: TGCAGTGCTAGAGGGGGACAGAACTATGGCTACACCTTC. Translation gives CSARGGQNYGYTF.

This clonotype was recorded a few times. The chain is built from TRBV12-3 or TRBV12-4 and TRBJ1-2; D is unresolved. V was trimmed by 4 bases and J by 5 bases, leaving 11 bases between them. The length of the CDR3 is 13 residues. CDR3 bases: TGTGCCAGCAGTTCTACGCGAGGATATGGCTACACCTTC. Translation gives CASSSTRGYGYTF.

This sequence joins TRBV7-9 and TRBJ2-1, with 16 bases fitting TRBD2. The CDR3 has 18 residues. V lost 5 bases to trimming and J lost 1 base; unmatched junction nucleotides: 5. The V gene's germline CDR1 is SEHNR and CDR2 FQNEAQ (reference sequence). In DNA, the CDR3 is TGTGCCAGCAGCCCGGGACTAGCGGGAGGGGAGTCCTACAATGAGCAGTTCTTC. It specifies CASSPGLAGGESYNEQFF.

This clonotype was observed many times. The chain links TRBV4-1 to TRBJ2-3; D is undetermined. CDR3 size: 15 residues. V was cut by 1 base and J by 3 bases, with 11 bases left in between. Germline CDR1 and CDR2: MGHRA and YSYEKL. CDR3 nucleotide sequence: TGCGCCAGCAGCCAAGGTGGTGGAGAGACAGATACGCAGTATTTT. This encodes CASSQGGGETDTQYF.

The chain is built from TRBV5-1 and TRBJ1-1; no firm D call. The CDR3 loop spans 16 amino acids. From germline, CDR1 is SGHRS and CDR2 YFSETQ. The V and J ends lost 0 bases and 0 bases respectively, with 12 bases between them. Here the CDR3 DNA reads TGCGCCAGCAGCTTGGAGGGCCTCGGGATGAACACTGAAGCTTTCTTT. This sequence encodes CASSLEGLGMNTEAFF.